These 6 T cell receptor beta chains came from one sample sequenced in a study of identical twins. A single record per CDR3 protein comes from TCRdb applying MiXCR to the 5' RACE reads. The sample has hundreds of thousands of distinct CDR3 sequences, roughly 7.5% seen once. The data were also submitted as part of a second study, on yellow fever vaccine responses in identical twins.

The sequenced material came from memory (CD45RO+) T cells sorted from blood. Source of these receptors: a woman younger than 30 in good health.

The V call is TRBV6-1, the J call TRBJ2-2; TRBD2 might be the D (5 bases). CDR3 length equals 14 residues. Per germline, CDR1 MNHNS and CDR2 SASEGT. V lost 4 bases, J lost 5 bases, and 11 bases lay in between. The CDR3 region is CASSGRTHTGELFF. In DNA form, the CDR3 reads TGTGCCAGCAGTGGAAGGACTCATACCGGGGAGCTGTTTTTT.

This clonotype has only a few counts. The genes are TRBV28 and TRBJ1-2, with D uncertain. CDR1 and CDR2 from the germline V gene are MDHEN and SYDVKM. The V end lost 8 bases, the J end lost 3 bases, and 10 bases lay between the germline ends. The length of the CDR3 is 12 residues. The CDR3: CASDSVDYGYTF. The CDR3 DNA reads TGTGCCAGCGATTCAGTGGACTATGGCTACACCTTC.

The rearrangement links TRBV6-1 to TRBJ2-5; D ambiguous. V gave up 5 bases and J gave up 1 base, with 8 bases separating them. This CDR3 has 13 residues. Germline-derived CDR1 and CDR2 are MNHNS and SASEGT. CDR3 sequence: CASSPGFQETQYF. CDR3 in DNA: TGTGCCAGCAGTCCGGGTTTCCAAGAGACCCAGTACTTC.

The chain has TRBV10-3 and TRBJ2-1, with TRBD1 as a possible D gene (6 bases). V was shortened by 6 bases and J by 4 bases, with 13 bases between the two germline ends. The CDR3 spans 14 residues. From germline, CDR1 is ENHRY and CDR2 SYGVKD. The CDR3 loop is CAISSRTVYNEQFF. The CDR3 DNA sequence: TGTGCCATCAGCTCGAGGACAGTTTACAATGAGCAGTTCTTC.

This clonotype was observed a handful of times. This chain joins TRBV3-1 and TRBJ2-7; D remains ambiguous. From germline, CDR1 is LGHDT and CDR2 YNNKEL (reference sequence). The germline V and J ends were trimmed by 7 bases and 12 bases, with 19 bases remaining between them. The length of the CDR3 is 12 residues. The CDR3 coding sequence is TGTGCCAGCACGGCGGACGCTGTCAGTTTGTACTTC. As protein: CASTADAVSLYF.

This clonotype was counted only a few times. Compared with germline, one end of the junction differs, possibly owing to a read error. The CDR3 nucleotides read TGTGCCAGCAGCCCGAACCAGGGTACCGCATTCCCTTTT. This sequence encodes CASSPNQGTAFPF. The chain recombines TRBV7-2 with TRBJ2-3; maybe TRBD1 (5 bases). CDR1 SGHTA and CDR2 FQGNSA come from the germline V gene. The length of the CDR3 is 13 residues.